These 14 T cell receptor beta chains were sequenced from one sample in a study of T cell responses to AZD1222 COVID-19 vaccine. Measured with immunoSEQ multiplex PCR; TCRdb has only the in-frame clones, and not every one. The sample includes around 99,000 clones, 70% to 90% of them seen just once. The sample consisted of peripheral blood, taken on day 0 of MenACWY control vaccination. The receptors shown here come from an adult in good health.

The gene calls are TRBV19 and TRBJ1-1; no clear D. Trimming stripped 7 bases from V and 3 bases from J, with 12 bases between. CDR1 LNHDA and CDR2 SQIVND come from the germline V gene (reference sequence). The CDR3 length is 13 residues. CDR3 sequence: CASTTTYYTEAFF. Here the CDR3 DNA reads TGTGCCAGTACGACGACGTATTACACTGAAGCTTTCTTT. Combining the CDR3 with reference TRBV19 and TRBJ1-1 gives the whole variable domain DGGITQSPKYLFRKEGQNVTLSCEQNLNHDAMYWYRQDPGQGLRLIYYSQIVNDFQKGDIAEGYSVSREKKESFPLTVTSAQKNPTAFYLCASTTTYYTEAFFGQGTRLTVV.

The gene calls are TRBV7-9 and TRBJ2-7, with D hard to call. Germline assignment: CDR1 SEHNR and CDR2 FQNEAQ (reference sequence). The CDR3 runs 11 residues. The V end lost 1 base, the J end lost 4 bases, and 2 bases lay between the germline ends. CDR3: CASSLEYEQYF. CDR3 nucleotide sequence: TGTGCCAGCAGCTTAGAATACGAGCAGTACTTC.

The V and J genes are TRBV5-6 and TRBJ2-4; D perhaps matches TRBD2 (6 bases). Germline CDR1 SGHDT, CDR2 YYEEEE. The CDR3 is 14 residues long. V lost 1 base and J lost 3, with 8 bases in between. Here the CDR3 reads CASSLSGDKNIQYF. CDR3 DNA: TGTGCCAGCAGCTTGTCGGGGGACAAAAACATTCAGTACTTC.

This sequence joins TRBV4-3 and TRBJ1-2; D uncertain. Looked up from germline, CDR1 is LGHNA and CDR2 is YSLEER. Trimming cost V 2 bases and J 7 bases, with 11 bases left between them. The CDR3 extends over 13 amino acids. The CDR3 region is CASSQFGSAGYTF. As DNA, the CDR3 is TGCGCCAGCAGCCAATTTGGATCCGCTGGCTACACCTTC.

This clone was detected only once. This sequence joins TRBV28 and TRBJ1-5, with a weak D call TRBD1 (6 bases). In germline, CDR1 is MDHEN, CDR2 SYDVKM. The CDR3 consists of 14 residues. The V end was cut by 6 bases, the J end by 10 bases, with 19 bases between. The CDR3 bases are TGTGCCAGCAGGCCGACAGGCCTAATCAGCCCCCAGCATTTT. Its translation is CASRPTGLISPQHF.

V gene TRBV7-6 combines with J gene TRBJ2-1; 12 positions agree with TRBD2. The V and J ends lost 1 base and 9 bases, in that order; junction bases with no gene match: 7. The CDR3 is 16 residues long. CDR1 SGHVS and CDR2 FNYEAQ come from the germline V gene. CDR3 amino acids: CASSLGGTSGQLEQFF. DNA of the CDR3: TGTGCCAGCAGCTTAGGGGGGACTAGCGGGCAGCTTGAGCAGTTCTTC.

The chain combines TRBV7-8 with TRBJ1-1, with TRBD1 as a possible D gene (6 bases). The CDR3 consists of 13 residues. Germline assignment: CDR1 SGHVS and CDR2 FQNEAQ. Between the trimmed V and J ends, which lost 2 bases and 7 bases, there was a span of 11 bases. Written as DNA, the CDR3 is TGTGCCAGCAGCTTAACAGGGCGGGGTGAAGCTTTCTTT. Amino acids: CASSLTGRGEAFF.

The genes are TRBV6-2 or TRBV6-3 and TRBJ2-7; D may be TRBD1 (6 bases). CDR1 MNHEY and CDR2 SVGEGT come from the germline V gene. The CDR3 is made up of 15 amino acids. V was clipped by 4 bases and J by 0 bases, with 13 bases between them. CDR3 DNA: TGTGCCAGCAGTTCCCGACAGGCTGCCTCCTACGAGCAGTACTTC. This codes for CASSSRQAASYEQYF.

This chain joins TRBV5-1 and TRBJ2-2; possible D gene TRBD1, 6 bases. CDR3 length equals 15 residues. The germline CDR1 and CDR2 sequences are SGHRS and YFSETQ. V lost 4 bases and J lost 3, with 13 bases in between. CDR3 bases: TGCGCCAGCAGCATATCCGGGACATACACCGGGGAGCTGTTTTTT. Translation: CASSISGTYTGELFF.

The rearrangement uses TRBV27 and TRBJ1-2; D might be TRBD1 (5 bases). V was trimmed by 3 bases and J by 6 bases, leaving 8 bases between them. Germline-derived CDR1 and CDR2 are MNHEY and SMNVEV (reference sequence). This CDR3 is 12 amino acids long. Here the CDR3 DNA reads TGTGCCAGCAGTTTGTCAGGGAATGGCTACACCTTC. Translating it yields CASSLSGNGYTF.

The genes are TRBV6-2 or TRBV6-3 and TRBJ2-1; D is tentatively TRBD1 or TRBD2 (6 bases each). The CDR3 sequence is 15 residues long. Trimming removed 6 bases from V and 1 base from J, with 13 bases in between. Germline V CDR1 and CDR2: MNHEY, SVGEGT. Here the CDR3 DNA reads TGTGCCAGCAGCCCAACAGGGACTTCCTACAATGAGCAGTTCTTC. Translation: CASSPTGTSYNEQFF.

The CDR3 nucleotides read TGTGCCAGCAGTCCTCCGGGACGGACTTACGAGCAGTACTTC. Protein product: CASSPPGRTYEQYF. The rearrangement links TRBV7-2 to TRBJ2-7; either TRBD1 or TRBD2 may supply D (5 bases each). The CDR3 totals 14 residues. The ends were cut back, 6 bases at V and 4 bases at J, with 16 bases in the middle. Germline V gene lookup returns CDR1 SGHTA and CDR2 FQGNSA.

Notes on this clone: The junction and the germline gene differ at one end; a read error may be behind it. The rearrangement joins TRBV28 to TRBJ2-7, with TRBD1 matching 7 bases. This CDR3 region has 11 residues. Germline values: CDR1 MDHEN, CDR2 SYDVKM. CDR3 region: CASSLKGTGVF. The CDR3 coding sequence is TGTGCCAGCAGTTTAAAAGGCACAGGGGTCTTC.

This clone was observed once. The chain couples TRBV19 to TRBJ2-7; possibly TRBD1 or TRBD2 for D (6 bases each). This CDR3 is 17 amino acids long. V was pared by 3 bases and J by 4 bases, with 22 bases between. CDR1 and CDR2 from the germline V gene are LNHDA and SQIVND (reference sequence). The CDR3 sequence is CASSMGGRGEGFYEQYF. CDR3 in DNA: TGTGCCAGTAGTATGGGGGGCCGCGGCGAGGGGTTTTACGAGCAGTACTTC.